Listed here are 25 T cell receptor beta chains from one sample, sequenced in a study of CD8 T cells in ankylosing spondylitis (dated by TCRdb to between 2016 and 2019). Paper-wide results and their limitations: Blood from ankylosing spondylitis patients appeared to be characterized by a TCR beta motif composed of several highly homologous amino acid variants.

Their recognized antigens are unknown. Library generation was performed with 5' RACE. Instrument on record: Illumina HiSeq 2500. In TCRdb, the public reads were trimmed at Q25 with fastp and aligned with MiXCR, with productive beta chains retained. Rows with one shared CDR3 protein collapse into an entry with the most common genes and DNA. This sample is represented by approximately 520,000 distinct CDR3 sequences; roughly 5% of them were singletons. The ten biggest clones cover around 3.4% of the sample. Sequenced input: blood, either unsorted or a sorted T cell fraction (not recorded which). The receptors come from a male donor with ankylosing spondylitis.

This clonotype occurred many times. This chain links TRBV7-9 with TRBJ1-2; the match to TRBD1 covers 9 bases. The CDR3 is 15 residues long. The germline V gene encodes CDR1 SEHNR and CDR2 FQNEAQ (reference sequence). J was trimmed by 4 bases and V by 2 bases; bases with no gene match: 5. The CDR3 DNA reads TGTGCCAGCAGCTTATCTGGGACAGGGTCCTATGGCTACACCTTC. Translation: CASSLSGTGSYGYTF.

This clonotype occurred many times. This chain links TRBV9 with TRBJ2-2, with TRBD2 matching over 7 bases. Looked up from germline, CDR1 is SGDLS and CDR2 is YYNGEE. The V and J ends lost 7 bases and 2 bases, in that order; junction bases with no gene match: 2. This CDR3 has 13 amino acids. CDR3 in DNA: TGTGCCAGCGGGGAGGGAAACACCGGGGAGCTGTTTTTT. It translates to CASGEGNTGELFF.

This clonotype was observed many times. The chain uses TRBV28 and TRBJ1-2; 8 positions agree with TRBD1. This CDR3 is 14 amino acids long. J was trimmed by 0 bases and V by 8 bases; bases with no gene match: 5. Germline CDR1 MDHEN, CDR2 SYDVKM. CDR3 coding DNA: TGTGCCAGCGAGCGGGACAGGTCTAACTATGGCTACACCTTC. Translation: CASERDRSNYGYTF.

This clonotype was recorded many times. The chain is built from TRBV7-2 and TRBJ2-3; TRBD1 is a possible D gene (6 bases). Per the germline V gene, CDR1 is SGHTA and CDR2 is FQGNSA. The CDR3 sequence is 13 residues long. Trimming took 0 bases from V and 8 from J, leaving 9 bases between them. CDR3 loop: CASSLARDTTQYF. The CDR3 bases are TGTGCCAGCAGCTTAGCCCGGGACACTACGCAGTATTTT.

This clonotype came up a few times. The chain uses TRBV7-8 and TRBJ2-3, with a possible D match to TRBD1 (6 bases). CDR3 length: 15 residues. With 4 bases removed from V and 0 bases from J, the gap between germline ends came to 11 bases. Germline V gene lookup returns CDR1 SGHVS and CDR2 FQNEAQ. The CDR3 nucleotides are TGTGCCAGCAGCTCCGACAGGTTTAGCACAGATACGCAGTATTTT. It translates to CASSSDRFSTDTQYF.

At least ten counts were recorded for this clonotype. J is TRBJ2-7 and V is TRBV7-2, with 9 bases aligning to TRBD1. Looked up from germline, CDR1 is SGHTA and CDR2 is FQGNSA. CDR3 length: 16 amino acids. V lost 1 base to trimming and J lost 3 bases; unmatched junction nucleotides: 7. In DNA form, the CDR3 reads TGTGCCAGCAGCTTAGGACGGCCGGGACAGGGCTACGAGCAGTACTTC. As protein: CASSLGRPGQGYEQYF.

This clonotype was seen a few times. The chain combines TRBV18 with TRBJ1-1; D perhaps matches TRBD1 (6 bases). The germline V gene has CDR1 KGHSH and CDR2 LQKENI. The CDR3 is 13 residues long. Between the trimmed V and J ends, which lost 2 bases and 6 bases, there was a span of 10 bases. DNA of the CDR3: TGTGCCAGCTCACCAGACCGGACAGCTGAAGCTTTCTTT. It encodes CASSPDRTAEAFF.

The table lists this clonotype with many counts. The chain carries TRBV12-3 or TRBV12-4 and TRBJ2-2; 7 bases line up with TRBD2. V shed 5 bases, J shed 4 bases, and the junction held 7 bases outside the gene matches. This CDR3 is 15 amino acids long. The CDR3 bases are TGTGCCAGCAGTCTATCGGGGAGGGCCACCGGGGAGCTGTTTTTT. It encodes CASSLSGRATGELFF.

This clonotype came up many times. The rearrangement joins TRBV5-1 to TRBJ1-4; perhaps TRBD1 as D (6 bases). Germline-derived CDR1 and CDR2 are SGHRS and YFSETQ. CDR3 size: 14 residues. The germline V and J ends were trimmed by 4 bases and 6 bases, with 13 bases remaining between them. The CDR3 loop reads CASSPRGGDEKLFF. The CDR3 DNA follows: TGCGCCAGCAGCCCCCGAGGGGGAGATGAAAAACTGTTTTTT.

The V and J genes are TRBV4-3 and TRBJ2-7; TRBD2 agrees at 9 bases. This CDR3 region has 14 residues. The germline V gene has CDR1 LGHNA and CDR2 YSLEER. J was trimmed by 7 bases and V by 5 bases; bases with no gene match: 9. CDR3 protein: CASSSRRLAGEQYF. CDR3 coding DNA: TGCGCCAGCAGCTCACGGCGGCTAGCGGGAGAGCAGTACTTC.

This clonotype has ten or more counts. The rearrangement uses TRBV29-1 and TRBJ2-3, with TRBD2 matching 8 bases. The CDR3 totals 14 residues. CDR1 SQVTM and CDR2 ANQGSEA come from the germline V gene. The J segment lost 3 bases and the V segment lost 5 bases, leaving 7 bases of the junction unmatched. The CDR3: CSVSGGPFTDTQYF. CDR3 coding DNA: TGCAGCGTTAGCGGGGGACCATTTACAGATACGCAGTATTTT.

This clonotype was observed at least ten times. The chain is built from TRBV4-2 and TRBJ2-4; D is unclear. CDR1 is LGHNA and CDR2 is YNFKEQ in the germline V gene. Trimming stripped 1 base from V and 7 bases from J, with 8 bases between. The length of the CDR3 is 13 residues. The CDR3 nucleotides read TGTGCCAGCAGCCAAGGGGTCAGCAACATTCAGTACTTC. Amino acids: CASSQGVSNIQYF.

To note about this clonotype: One end of the junction fails to match germline, which may point to a read error. The genes are TRBV7-7 and TRBJ2-2, with TRBD2 matching 8 bases. The CDR3 contains 15 residues. Per germline, CDR1 SSHAT and CDR2 FNYEAQ (reference sequence). CDR3 loop: CASSPAGENTGELFF. CDR3 DNA sequence: TGTGCTAGCAGCCCAGCGGGAGAGAACACCGGGGAGCTGTTTTTT.

This sequence joins TRBV30 and TRBJ2-2, with a possible D match to TRBD1 (5 bases). Trimming cost V 1 base and J 2 bases, with 8 bases left between them. The CDR3 totals 14 residues. Germline CDR1 GTSNPN, CDR2 SVGIG (reference sequence). CDR3 DNA: TGTGCCTGGAGTGGGACATTCAACACCGGGGAGCTGTTTTTT. It yields the protein CAWSGTFNTGELFF. Variable domain in full (rest from reference TRBV30 and TRBJ2-2): SQTIHQWPATLVQPVGSPLSLECTVEGTSNPNLYWYRQAAGRGLQLLFYSVGIGQISSEVPQNLSASRPQDRQFILSSKKLLLSDSGFYLCAWSGTFNTGELFFGEGSRLTVL.

This clonotype was detected many times. The genes are TRBV5-1 and TRBJ1-1; no clear D gene. Germline V gives CDR1 SGHRS, CDR2 YFSETQ. The CDR3 totals 13 residues. V was trimmed by 0 bases and J by 9 bases, leaving 12 bases between them. CDR3 in amino acids: CASSLVRGDKAFF. CDR3 nucleotide sequence: TGCGCCAGCAGCTTGGTCCGGGGAGACAAAGCTTTCTTT.

This clonotype was recorded many times. The chain is built from TRBV5-1 and TRBJ1-2; 7 bases are a match to TRBD1. From germline, CDR1 is SGHRS and CDR2 YFSETQ. CDR3 length equals 14 residues. With V trimmed by 3 bases and J by 2 bases, 4 bases remained unmatched. This chain's CDR3 is CASSSQGSNYGYTF. The CDR3, as DNA: TGCGCCAGCAGCTCACAGGGGTCGAACTATGGCTACACCTTC.

Comment on this clonotype: A single base separates this from a much larger clone, so it may be a read error. The J gene is TRBJ2-7, the V gene TRBV20-1; D possibly corresponds to TRBD2 (5 bases). The end of the DNA is better explained by TRBJ2-1, so the J call may be wrong. The CDR3 has 12 residues. Germline V gives CDR1 DFQATT, CDR2 SNEGSKA (reference sequence). CDR3 DNA sequence: TGCAGTTGCCAGAGGGTTACCTACGAGCAGTTCTTC. This gives the protein CSCQRVTYEQFF.

Ten or more counts support this clonotype. V is TRBV5-6 and J is TRBJ2-5, with TRBD2 identical over 13 bases. CDR1 and CDR2 from the germline V gene are SGHDT and YYEEEE. The CDR3 runs 18 residues. V lost 4 bases and J lost 0; bases outside the gene matches: 9. DNA for the CDR3: TGTGCCAGCAGCATCGGACTAGCGGGGGCACCTGACCAAGAGACCCAGTACTTC. This sequence encodes CASSIGLAGAPDQETQYF. The full variable domain, in which reference TRBV5-6 and TRBJ2-5 provide the parts outside the CDR3, is DAGVTQSPTHLIKTRGQQVTLRCSPKSGHDTVSWYQQALGQGPQFIFQYYEEEERQRGNFPDRFSGHQFPNYSSELNVNALLLGDSALYLCASSIGLAGAPDQETQYFGPGTRLLVL.

This clonotype was counted only a few times. V and J are TRBV9 and TRBJ2-7; D assignment may be TRBD1 or TRBD2 (5 bases each). The CDR3 is 14 residues long. Germline V gives CDR1 SGDLS, CDR2 YYNGEE. The V and J ends lost 0 bases and 5 bases respectively, with 12 bases between them. The CDR3 here is CASSVGQPGNEQYF. CDR3 DNA sequence: TGTGCCAGCAGCGTAGGACAGCCCGGGAACGAGCAGTACTTC.

This clonotype was seen only a few times. The genes are TRBV28 and TRBJ2-7; TRBD1 matches at 8 bases. CDR1 is MDHEN, CDR2 SYDVKM, per germline. The CDR3 totals 16 residues. Trimming removed 4 bases from V and 7 bases from J; junction bases left unmatched: 15. As DNA, the CDR3 is TGTGCCAGCAGTTCAAATTTGGACAGGGTTCGAATAGAGCAGTACTTC. Translation gives CASSSNLDRVRIEQYF.

DNA of the CDR3: TGCAGTGCTAGCCCCCGACTGGATCAGGAGCAGTTCTTC. This gives the protein CSASPRLDQEQFF. The chain joins TRBV20-1 to TRBJ2-1; no definite D call. Trimming removed 3 bases at V and 10 bases at J, with 16 bases between. The germline gives CDR1 DFQATT, CDR2 SNEGSKA (reference sequence). This CDR3 comprises 13 residues.

This clonotype was seen at least ten times. V usage is TRBV7-2 and J usage is TRBJ1-2; D is unclear. V was pared by 5 bases and J by 3 bases, with 4 bases between. This CDR3 spans 11 amino acids. Per germline, CDR1 SGHTA and CDR2 FQGNSA. CDR3 DNA sequence: TGTGCCAGCAGCCCCTACTATGGCTACACCTTC. Protein: CASSPYYGYTF.

This clonotype was seen at least ten times. This chain connects TRBV12-3 or TRBV12-4 to TRBJ1-2; D call uncertain. V was cut by 2 bases and J by 1 base, with 2 bases left in between. This CDR3 region has 12 residues. The CDR3 reads CASSLRNYGYTF. The DNA of the CDR3 is TGTGCCAGCAGTTTACGTAACTATGGCTACACCTTC.

The table lists this clonotype with many counts. J is TRBJ2-7 and V is TRBV5-1; no definite D call. V lost 4 bases and J 0 bases, leaving 14 bases between the germline ends. This CDR3 comprises 15 residues. Per germline, CDR1 SGHRS and CDR2 YFSETQ. The CDR3 reads CASSNSLGYSYEQYF. The CDR3 bases are TGCGCCAGCAGCAACTCCTTGGGGTACTCCTACGAGCAGTACTTC.

This clonotype was observed at least ten times. CDR3 sequence: CASKVAGGPFTGELFF. In DNA, the CDR3 is TGTGCCAGCAAAGTTGCGGGAGGGCCATTTACCGGGGAGCTGTTTTTT. V and J are TRBV2 and TRBJ2-2; 9 nucleotides align to TRBD2. CDR1 and CDR2 from the germline V gene are SNHLY and FYNNEI. Trimming removed 7 bases from V and 5 bases from J; junction bases left unmatched: 11. CDR3 length: 16 amino acids.